The rows below give T cell receptor beta chains drawn from one sample of a study of CD8+CD57+ T cells in acquired aplastic anemia. From the reads, TCRdb called clonotypes with MiXCR, one entry per CDR3 protein. The repertoire holds some 170,000 distinct CDR3 sequences, with under 55% as singletons. The sample taken for sequencing was sorted CD4+, CD8+, or CD8+CD57+ T cells (not recorded which) from PBMCs. These receptor sequences come from a human donor with aplastic anemia. Each CDR3 is given with its conserved first and last residue. Fields, in order: J gene, V gene, clone size, D gene, CDR3 DNA, CDR3 protein. A D gene is named only where the DNA matches it firmly. Clone size is not always given. Where it is, it says once, few, many or a class for expanded clones.

TRBJ1-1,TRBV25-1,.,.,TGTGCCAGCAGTTCCCCCGGGCAGCAAAACACTGAAGCTTTCTTT,CASSSPGQQNTEAFF
TRBJ1-2,TRBV7-9,.,TRBD1,TGTGCCAGCAGCTTAACTGGGACAGGGGGCGGGAGTGGCTACACCTTC,CASSLTGTGGGSGYTF
TRBJ1-2,TRBV10-2,.,TRBD1,TGCGCCAGCAGTGATTCAAGGACAGGGATGTACACCTTC,CASSDSRTGMYTF
TRBJ1-1,TRBV15,.,.,TGTGCCACCAGCTATTCTTCAGGGAACACTGAAGCTTTCTTT,CATSYSSGNTEAFF
TRBJ1-1,TRBV7-9,few,.,TGTGCCACCCAGCAGGAAACTGAAGCTTTCTTT,CATQQETEAFF
TRBJ1-2,TRBV20-1,.,.,TGCAGTGCCTACGTAACGGCTAACTATGGCTACACCTTC,CSAYVTANYGYTF
TRBJ2-7,TRBV11-2,.,TRBD2,TGTGCCAGCAGCCACTCCATAGGACTAGCGTCCTACGAGCAGTACTTC,CASSHSIGLASYEQYF
TRBJ2-3,TRBV15,.,.,TGTGCCACCAGCAAGGATCTCGTTGATACGCAGTATTTT,CATSKDLVDTQYF
TRBJ1-2,TRBV19,.,.,TGTGTCAGTAGTACCCCTCGCGGCTACACCTTC,CVSSTPRGYTF
TRBJ2-7,TRBV20-1,.,.,TGCAGTGCGGGGGCCGAGCAGTACTTC,CSAGAEQYF
TRBJ2-2,TRBV25-1,once,TRBD1,TGTGCCAGCAGTTTGACGTGGGGACAGGGTGGTACCGGGGAGCTGTTTTTT,CASSLTWGQGGTGELFF
TRBJ2-5,TRBV6-1,many,TRBD2,TGTGCCAGCAGCCTGAGGCTCGCACGGGGGGTAGAGACCCAGTACTTC,CASSLRLARGVETQYF
TRBJ1-2,TRBV15,.,TRBD1,TGTGCCACCAGCAGAGATGCTGGGGACAGGGGGCTAGGCTACACCTTC,CATSRDAGDRGLGYTF
TRBJ2-3,TRBV6-4,many,.,TGTGCCAGCAGTCTAGGGGAAAGAAGCACAGATACGCAGTATTTT,CASSLGERSTDTQYF
TRBJ2-1,TRBV5-4,many,.,TGTGCCAGCAGTATCCTCGGAGATGAGCAGTTCTTC,CASSILGDEQFF
TRBJ2-5,TRBV15,.,TRBD1,TGTGCCACCAGCAGCCGACAGGGTAAAGAGACCCAGTACTTC,CATSSRQGKETQYF
TRBJ1-1,TRBV6-5,.,.,TGTGCCAGCAGTTACTCCGCAGGGAGTGTGAACACTGAAGCTTTCTTT,CASSYSAGSVNTEAFF
TRBJ1-3,TRBV19,.,.,TGTGCCAGTAGTATAGGAACAGACCGGGGAAACACCATATATTTT,CASSIGTDRGNTIYF
TRBJ2-1,TRBV29-1,few,.,TGCAGCATCCAGACTACGAGCTCCTACAATGAGCAGTTCTTC,CSIQTTSSYNEQFF
TRBJ2-5,TRBV7-6,many,.,TGTGCCAGCACCCTTCGACCCAGAGAGGGGACCCAGTACTTC,CASTLRPREGTQYF
TRBJ1-1,TRBV25-1,many,.,TGTGCCAGCAGACTTGGGATGAACACTGAAGCTTTCTTT,CASRLGMNTEAFF
TRBJ2-2,TRBV20-1,many,TRBD2,TGCAGTGCTAGAGCCTTAGCGGGGAAGAACACCGGGGAGCTGTTTTTT,CSARALAGKNTGELFF
TRBJ1-2,TRBV20-1,few,TRBD1,TGCAGTGCTCCGGACAGGTCTAACTATGGCTACACCTTC,CSAPDRSNYGYTF
TRBJ1-3,TRBV30,.,TRBD1,TGTGCCTGGAAATCAGGGGGGTACACCATATATTTT,CAWKSGGYTIYF
TRBJ2-3,TRBV6-1,many,TRBD1,TGTGCCAGCAGTGAGGACAGGGCAGGGACAGATACGCAGTATTTT,CASSEDRAGTDTQYF
TRBJ2-7,TRBV27,.,TRBD1,TGTGCCAGCAGTGTCCAGGGGGCCAACTACGAGCAGTACTTC,CASSVQGANYEQYF
TRBJ2-5,TRBV2,many,TRBD1,TGTGCCAGCAGTGGGACAGGCGGACAGACCCAGTACTTC,CASSGTGGQTQYF
TRBJ2-3,TRBV10-3,.,TRBD2,TGTGCCATCAGTTCCATAGCGGGGGGCACAGATACGCAGTATTTT,CAISSIAGGTDTQYF
TRBJ1-6,TRBV7-6,many,TRBD1,TGTGCCAGCAGCCGCGGACAGGGCGATCATTCACCCCTCCACTTT,CASSRGQGDHSPLHF
TRBJ1-5,TRBV2,.,.,TGTGCCAGCAGTGTCGGGCAGGGTCAACAGCCCCAGCATTTT,CASSVGQGQQPQHF
TRBJ2-7,TRBV20-1,.,.,TGCAGTGCCATCGCCCCGGCAGGGCTTTCCTACGAGCAGTACTTC,CSAIAPAGLSYEQYF
TRBJ1-2,TRBV6-1,many,.,TGTGCCAGCAACCTGAGTTGGCAGGCTGCTAACTATGGCTACACCTTC,CASNLSWQAANYGYTF
TRBJ2-7,TRBV20-1,.,.,TGCAGTGCTATTCTGCAGGGGCGAGAGCAGTACTTC,CSAILQGREQYF
TRBJ2-1,TRBV7-9,.,.,TGTGCCAGCACCACTTTCTCCTACAATGAGCAGTTCTTC,CASTTFSYNEQFF
TRBJ1-1,TRBV7-2,many,.,TGTGCCAGCAGCTTAGCCTTTGGGCTCGGGGACACTGAAGCTTTCTTT,CASSLAFGLGDTEAFF
TRBJ2-5,TRBV15,.,TRBD2,TGTGCCACCAGCAGAGATCGACTAGCGCTCGAGACCCAGTACTTC,CATSRDRLALETQYF
TRBJ2-1,TRBV2,.,.,TGTGCCAGCAGAGCCCTGGGGTCTAAGCAGTTCTTC,CASRALGSKQFF
TRBJ1-1,TRBV6-5,.,.,TGTGCCAGCAGTTTAATCCTCGGGGGTACTGAAGCTCTCTTT,CASSLILGGTEALF
TRBJ2-1,TRBV11-3,many,.,TGTGCCAGCAGCTTAACTAGTCTCAATGAGCAGTTCTTC,CASSLTSLNEQFF
TRBJ2-3,TRBV12-3/TRBV12-4,many,.,TGTGCCAGCAGTTTAGGTCGGGGGGCCGGCACAGATACGCAGTATTTT,CASSLGRGAGTDTQYF
TRBJ1-1,TRBV9,many,.,TGTGCCAGCAGCGCACAGGCCATGAACACTGAAGCTTTCTTT,CASSAQAMNTEAFF
TRBJ1-5,TRBV12-3/TRBV12-4,many,.,TGTGCCAGCAGTTTAGATCTAGGAGGCTATAGCAATCAGCCCCAGCATTTT,CASSLDLGGYSNQPQHF
TRBJ2-5,TRBV19,few,.,TGTGCCGCCGGAGAAGAGACCCAGTACTTC,CAAGEETQYF
TRBJ2-5,TRBV20-1,few,TRBD2,TGCAGTGCCGTCCTAGGTGGCGGGAGCGATGAGACCCAGTACTTC,CSAVLGGGSDETQYF
TRBJ2-3,TRBV20-1,many,.,TGCAGGGCCTTAGCGGATTTTAGCACAGATACGCAGTATTTT,CRALADFSTDTQYF
TRBJ1-1,TRBV20-1,many,.,TGCAGTGTTGACTTGAAGGACACTGAAGCTTTCTTT,CSVDLKDTEAFF
TRBJ2-3,TRBV5-1,many,TRBD1,TGCGCCAGCACCCGGGACAGGGTCACAGATACGCAGTATTTT,CASTRDRVTDTQYF
TRBJ2-1,TRBV2,.,.,TGTGCCAGCGGGGCCCGGAGGAACAATGAGCAGTTCTTC,CASGARRNNEQFF